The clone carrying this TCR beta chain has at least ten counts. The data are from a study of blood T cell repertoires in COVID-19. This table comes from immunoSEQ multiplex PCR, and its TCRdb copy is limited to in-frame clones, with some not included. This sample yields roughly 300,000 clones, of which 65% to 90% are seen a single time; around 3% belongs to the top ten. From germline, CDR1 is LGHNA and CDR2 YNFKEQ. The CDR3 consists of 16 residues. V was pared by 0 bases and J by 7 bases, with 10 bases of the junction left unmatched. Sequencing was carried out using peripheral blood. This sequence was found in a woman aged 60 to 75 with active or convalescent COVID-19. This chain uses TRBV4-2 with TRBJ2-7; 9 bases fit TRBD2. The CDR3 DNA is TGTGCCAGCAGCCAAGAGGGACTAGCTTTCTCGGGAGAGCAGTACTTC. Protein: CASSQEGLAFSGEQYF.